A selection of T cell receptor beta chains follows, all from one sample in a study of shared clonotypes between healthy human individuals. Profiling relied on immunoSEQ multiplex PCR, and the TCRdb table lists in-frame clones only, not all of them. Of 550,000 to 600,000 clones in the sample, roughly 72% were seen once. Sequencing used PBMCs. These receptors came from a woman in her forties in good health. Some clones in this sample may be carry-over from other donors' samples. Each CDR3 is given with its conserved first and last residue. The D gene is left open where the match is weak. Some rows mark clone size as missing; the rest say once, few, many or name a class of expanded clone.

cdr3_length d_call j_call clone_size v_call cdr3_aa cdr3_nt
12 NA TRBJ2-1 NA TRBV7-2 CASTPLSSEQFF TGTGCCAGCACCCCCTTGAGCAGTGAGCAGTTCTTC
15 TRBD2 TRBJ2-1 NA TRBV30 CGGGRFLKFNNEQFF TGTGGGGGAGGGCGCTTCCTCAAGTTCAACAATGAGCAGTTCTTC
14 NA TRBJ2-7 NA TRBV10-2 CASSGGTEVREQYF TGCGCCAGCAGTGGGGGTACAGAGGTGAGGGAGCAGTACTTC
15 TRBD2 TRBJ2-3 NA TRBV9 CASSVVGGRGDTQYF TGTGCCAGCAGCGTAGTGGGAGGGCGGGGGGATACGCAGTATTTT
16 TRBD1 TRBJ1-5 NA TRBV30 CAWSPKGQGSNQPQHF TGTGCCTGGAGTCCCAAGGGACAGGGTAGCAATCAGCCCCAGCATTTT
15 TRBD1 TRBJ1-5 NA TRBV19 CASSIGDRGVQPQHF TGTGCCAGTAGTATAGGTGACAGGGGGGTTCAGCCCCAGCATTTT
17 NA TRBJ2-6 NA TRBV5-4 CASSLGQKSSGANVLTF TGTGCCAGCAGCTTGGGACAGAAGAGCTCTGGGGCCAACGTCCTGACTTTC
13 NA TRBJ2-2 once TRBV30 CAWRSGSAGELFF TGTGCCTGGAGATCCGGGTCCGCCGGGGAGCTGTTTTTT
12 TRBD1 TRBJ1-1 few TRBV30 CAWRPGGSVAFF TGTGCCTGGAGGCCAGGGGGGTCGGTAGCTTTCTTT
15 TRBD1 TRBJ2-7 once TRBV28 CASSLYPDRGDEQYF TGTGCCAGCAGTTTATACCCGGACAGGGGAGACGAGCAGTACTTC
13 NA TRBJ1-1 NA TRBV11-3 CASSFHRNTEAFF TGTGCCAGCAGCTTTCACAGGAACACTGAAGCTTTCTTT
15 NA TRBJ2-1 NA TRBV7-8 CASSLGPRGGARQFF TGTGCCAGCAGCTTAGGCCCCAGGGGGGGGGCACGGCAGTTCTTC
14 TRBD1 TRBJ1-2 many TRBV28 CASSRQGVVGGYTF TGTGCCAGCAGCAGACAGGGGGTAGTCGGTGGCTACACCTTC
13 NA TRBJ1-5 few TRBV30 CAWSGKSNQPQHF TGTGCCTGGAGTGGGAAGAGCAATCAGCCCCAGCATTTT
13 NA TRBJ2-5 NA TRBV18 CASSPTPGETQYF TGTGCCAGCTCACCAACCCCGGGAGAGACCCAGTACTTC
15 NA TRBJ2-7 few TRBV4-2 CASSQDGAEAYEQYF TGTGCCAGCAGCCAAGACGGAGCGGAAGCCTACGAGCAGTACTTC
12 NA TRBJ2-7 few TRBV29-1 CSVGPTTYEQYF TGCAGCGTTGGCCCGACAACCTACGAGCAGTACTTC
12 NA TRBJ2-5 NA TRBV28 CASSFVQGGQYF TGTGCCAGCAGTTTTGTACAGGGCGGCCAGTACTTC
14 NA TRBJ1-1 NA TRBV29-1 CSVVGALEDTEAFF TGCAGCGTTGTGGGGGCTTTGGAGGACACTGAAGCTTTCTTT
14 TRBD1 TRBJ1-1 NA TRBV7-8 CASSQQGAGTEAFF TGTGCCAGCAGCCAACAGGGGGCCGGCACTGAAGCTTTCTTT
14 NA TRBJ2-2 NA TRBV15 CATSKGVNTGELFF TGTGCCACCAGCAAAGGCGTGAACACCGGGGAGCTGTTTTTT
16 TRBD1 TRBJ2-5 few TRBV18 CASSPADRGPQETQYF TGTGCCAGCTCACCAGCCGACAGGGGACCACAAGAGACCCAGTACTTC
16 TRBD1 TRBJ2-3 once TRBV7-8 CASSLAPTGDTDTQYF TGTGCCAGCAGCTTAGCCCCGACAGGGGACACAGATACGCAGTATTTT
12 NA TRBJ2-3 few TRBV30 CAWSDYGDTQYF TGTGCCTGGAGTGACTATGGAGATACGCAGTATTTT
14 TRBD2 TRBJ2-5 NA TRBV28 CASSPTSGEETQYF TGTGCCAGCAGTCCGACTAGCGGGGAAGAGACCCAGTACTTC
12 NA TRBJ2-3 NA TRBV7-9 CASIMGTDTQYF TGTGCCAGCATAATGGGGACAGATACGCAGTATTTT
12 NA TRBJ2-3 NA TRBV2 CASSEGGDTQYF TGTGCCAGCAGTGAAGGGGGAGATACGCAGTATTTT
16 TRBD2 TRBJ2-5 NA TRBV9 CASSASSGRAWETQYF TGTGCCAGCAGCGCGTCTAGCGGGAGGGCCTGGGAGACCCAGTACTTC
14 TRBD2 TRBJ2-3 NA TRBV30 CAWSLAGGPGTQYF TGTGCCTGGTCACTAGCGGGAGGGCCTGGTACGCAGTATTTT
15 TRBD1 TRBJ2-7 NA TRBV9 CASSPTGTVTYEQYF TGTGCCAGCAGCCCCACCGGGACAGTTACCTACGAGCAGTACTTC
15 TRBD2 TRBJ2-1 NA TRBV5-1 CASSQELAPYNEQFF TGCGCCAGCAGCCAAGAACTAGCGCCCTACAATGAGCAGTTCTTC
13 TRBD2 TRBJ2-7 NA TRBV7-2 CASSRLAGEGKYF TGTGCCAGCAGTCGACTAGCGGGAGAGGGGAAGTACTTC
12 NA TRBJ1-1 NA TRBV5-1 CASSLGGNEAFF TGCGCCAGCAGCTTGGGGGGTAATGAAGCTTTCTTT
17 TRBD1 TRBJ2-2 NA TRBV25-1 CASSGPGNRGRTGELFF TGTGCCAGCAGTGGGCCCGGGAACAGGGGGCGGACCGGGGAGCTGTTTTTT
13 NA TRBJ2-2 NA TRBV7-3 CASSPRSTGELFF TGTGCCAGCAGCCCTAGGAGCACCGGGGAGCTGTTTTTT
18 TRBD2 TRBJ2-7 NA TRBV6-1 CASSDTGLAGNIGYEQYF TGTGCCAGCAGTGATACGGGACTAGCGGGGAACATAGGCTACGAGCAGTACTTC
13 NA TRBJ2-7 NA TRBV7-2 CASSLHLAYEQYF TGTGCCAGCAGCTTACATCTGGCCTACGAGCAGTACTTC
14 NA TRBJ2-6 once TRBV7-2 CASSHISGANVLTF TGTGCCAGCAGCCATATCTCTGGGGCCAACGTCCTGACTTTC